The 10 T cell receptor beta chains below all came from one sample that was sequenced in a study of memory CD4+ T cells and cytomegalovirus serostatus (dated by TCRdb to between 2019 and 2020). A FACSAria II was used to sort memory CD4+ T cells, defined as single viable CD3+CD4+CD8-CD45RO+ cells. To prepare the library, the immunoSEQ multiplex PCR assay was applied. In TCRdb, the immuneACCESS table is reduced to in-frame sequences with V and J assigned. These tables do not hold every clone; where another copy was compared, an unresolved V gene accounts for under half, and the others remain unexplained. Here the sample has nearly 60,000 clones; 81% occur a single time. In total, the top ten clones hold approximately 1% of the sample. Sample: memory CD4+ T cells from blood. The receptors derive from an adult in good health and CMV-seronegative.

To note about this clone: Germline and junction disagree at one end, which may indicate a read error. The genes are TRBV28 and TRBJ2-7, with TRBD2 matching 9 bases. There are 15 residues in the CDR3. Germline CDR1 is MDHEN and CDR2 is SYDVKM. CDR3: CASSDSGSPSDEQYF. CDR3 bases: TGTGCCAGCAGCGATAGCGGGAGTCCCTCCGACGAGCAGTACTTC.

This chain joins TRBV29-1 and TRBJ2-1; D is undetermined. V lost 4 bases, J lost 2 bases, and 18 bases lay in between. Germline V gene lookup returns CDR1 SQVTM and CDR2 ANQGSEA. The CDR3 runs to 16 residues. CDR3 bases: TGCAGCGTTGTGATAGTTTCACTTAGGGCCTACAATGAGCAGTTCTTC. It codes for CSVVIVSLRAYNEQFF.

The genes are TRBV29-1 and TRBJ2-1, with 15 nucleotides matching TRBD2. J lost 8 bases, V lost 2 bases, and 13 bases had no gene match. The CDR3 loop spans 18 amino acids. Germline CDR1 and CDR2: SQVTM and ANQGSEA. The CDR3 DNA sequence: TGCAGCGTTGAACCCAGGGGCGGACTAGCGGGAGGGAGGTATGAGCAGTTCTTC. Amino acids: CSVEPRGGLAGGRYEQFF.

This clone was seen only once. V usage is TRBV30 and J usage is TRBJ2-2; 8 nucleotides match TRBD1. This CDR3 is 15 amino acids long. Germline loops: CDR1 GTSNPN, CDR2 SVGIG (reference sequence). Trimming at V came to 2 bases and at J to 5 bases, leaving 7 bases not matched to a gene. The CDR3 loop is CAWSRGQVGTGELFF. The CDR3 bases are TGTGCCTGGAGTAGGGGACAGGTGGGGACCGGGGAGCTGTTTTTT.

This chain joins TRBV7-9 and TRBJ2-1; 7 bases are shared with TRBD2. Germline values: CDR1 SEHNR, CDR2 FQNEAQ (reference sequence). The junction had 17 bases not matched to a gene; V was cut back by 5 bases and J by 7 bases. This CDR3 has 17 amino acids. The CDR3 protein is CASSPISGEGLGNEQFF. As DNA, the CDR3 is TGTGCCAGCAGCCCAATCTCGGGGGAGGGCCTGGGGAATGAGCAGTTCTTC.

The chain joins TRBV14 to TRBJ2-7, with D perhaps assigned TRBD1 or TRBD2 (6 bases each). Germline V CDR1 and CDR2: SGHDN, FVKESK. The length of the CDR3 is 16 residues. The germline V and J ends were trimmed by 4 bases and 2 bases, with 18 bases remaining between them. The CDR3 reads CASSRGVGQMTYEQYF. CDR3 sequence (DNA): TGTGCCAGCAGCCGGGGGGTAGGACAGATGACCTACGAGCAGTACTTC. Together with reference TRBV14 and TRBJ2-7, the CDR3 gives the full variable domain: EAGVTQFPSHSVIEKGQTVTLRCDPISGHDNLYWYRRVMGKEIKFLLHFVKESKQDESGMPNNRFLAERTGGTYSTLKVQPAELEDSGVYFCASSRGVGQMTYEQYFGPGTRLTVT.

The V call is TRBV14, the J call TRBJ1-2; D is undetermined. Per the germline V gene, CDR1 is SGHDN and CDR2 is FVKESK. This CDR3 has 15 residues. V was clipped by 1 base and J by 8 bases, with 17 bases between them. CDR3 protein: CASSQVASLLKGYTF. The DNA for the CDR3 is TGTGCCAGCAGCCAAGTAGCCTCCCTACTCAAGGGCTACACCTTC.

The chain joins TRBV27 to TRBJ1-1; the D is unclear. Looked up from germline, CDR1 is MNHEY and CDR2 is SMNVEV (reference sequence). The V gene lost 3 bases and the J gene lost 4 bases, with 15 bases spanning the gap. The CDR3 loop spans 15 amino acids. The CDR3 DNA sequence: TGTGCCAGCAGTTTGTCGGCGGTGGAGGGCACTGAAGCTTTCTTT. Translated: CASSLSAVEGTEAFF.

The gene calls are TRBV2 and TRBJ2-3; TRBD1 matches 8 bases. CDR1 is SNHLY, CDR2 FYNNEI, per germline. V was pared by 7 bases and J by 2 bases, with 5 bases of the junction left unmatched. The CDR3 has 14 amino acids. CDR3 in amino acids: CASIRDRNTDTQYF. The DNA for the CDR3 is TGTGCCAGCATCCGGGACAGGAACACAGATACGCAGTATTTT. Full variable domain (rest looked up from reference TRBV2 and TRBJ2-3): EPEVTQTPSHQVTQMGQEVILRCVPISNHLYFYWYRQILGQKVEFLVSFYNNEISEKSEIFDDQFSVERPDGSNFTLKIRSTKLEDSAMYFCASIRDRNTDTQYFGPGTRLTVL.

The genes are TRBV18 and TRBJ2-7, with D hard to call. CDR1 KGHSH and CDR2 LQKENI come from the germline V gene. This CDR3 has 13 amino acids. V was cut by 4 bases and J by 4 bases, with 11 bases left in between. CDR3 sequence reads: CASSRTTAYEQYF. CDR3 coding DNA: TGTGCCAGCTCACGTACAACGGCATACGAGCAGTACTTC. Together with reference TRBV18 and TRBJ2-7, the CDR3 gives the full variable domain: NAGVMQNPRHLVRRRGQEARLRCSPMKGHSHVYWYRQLPEEGLKFMVYLQKENIIDESGMPKERFSAEFPKEGPSILRIQQVVRGDSAAYFCASSRTTAYEQYFGPGTRLTVT.